These 3 T cell receptor beta chains originate from one sample sequenced in a study of cytomegalovirus exposure and HLA in healthy donors (dated by TCRdb to about 2017). The library was prepared using the immunoSEQ multiplex PCR assay. For the multiplex PCR, a mixture combining 60 forward primers for TCR Vbeta segments and 13 reverse primers for TCR Jbeta segments was used. TCRdb limited this immuneACCESS table to in-frame rearrangements with V and J called. A share of clones is missing; checked studies link under half to unresolved V genes, and the rest is unexplained. Counted in this sample were under 130,000 clones; 76% of them appeared once. The top ten hold around 8.4% of the sample. Sample: PBMCs. These receptor sequences come from a man aged 35 to 55 in good health and CMV-seropositive.

The gene calls are TRBV5-6 and TRBJ1-4, with TRBD1 matching 9 bases. The CDR3 spans 13 residues. The V gene end was trimmed by 3 bases and the J gene end by 10 bases; junction bases not matched to a gene: 4. Germline V gene lookup returns CDR1 SGHDT and CDR2 YYEEEE. The CDR3 nucleotides are TGTGCCAGCAGCTGGGGACAGGGAGGAAAACTGTTTTTT. As protein: CASSWGQGGKLFF.

The chain employs TRBV27 and TRBJ2-7, with 9 bases lining up with TRBD2. The V and J ends lost 2 bases and 4 bases, in that order; junction bases with no gene match: 12. Per the germline V gene, CDR1 is MNHEY and CDR2 is SMNVEV (reference sequence). There are 17 residues in the CDR3. CDR3 sequence reads: CASSLPTLSGRDYEQYF. The CDR3 region has the DNA TGTGCCAGCAGTTTACCGACACTTAGCGGGAGAGATTACGAGCAGTACTTC.

This sequence joins TRBV10-3 and TRBJ2-1; possible D gene TRBD2, 6 bases. This CDR3 contains 17 residues. Germline V CDR1 and CDR2: ENHRY, SYGVKD. The ends were cut back, 4 bases at V and 8 bases at J, with 24 bases in the middle. CDR3 protein: CAISGGAGITGRDEQFF. The CDR3, as DNA: TGTGCCATCAGTGGGGGTGCGGGAATCACCGGTCGCGATGAGCAGTTCTTC.